This TCR beta chain was obtained from a study of CD8 T cells in Susac syndrome. Random hexamers were used to reverse transcribe an amount of roughly 0.45 to 1 ug RNA. Amplification of TCR beta CDR3 across 54 Vbeta and 13 Jbeta was performed with immunoSEQ multiplex PCR. MiXCR, applied by TCRdb to the immunoSEQ multiplex PCR reads, yields one record per CDR3 protein. Of some 260,000 distinct CDR3 sequences listed, roughly 93% are singletons. TCR beta sequencing covered blood CD8+ and CD4+ T cells. Input material: CD4+ T cells from PBMCs. This sequence was found in a human donor with multiple sclerosis.

Here the CDR3 reads CASTRMGQREDIYEQYV. The CDR3 nucleotides read TGTGCCAGCACCCGGATGGGGCAGCGGGAGGACATATACGAGCAGTACGTC. The rearrangement joins TRBV9 to TRBJ2-7; TRBD2 aligns across 9 bases. CDR1 and CDR2 (germline): SGDLS, YYNGEE. V lost 6 bases, J lost 4 bases, and 17 bases stayed unmatched. The CDR3 has 17 residues.